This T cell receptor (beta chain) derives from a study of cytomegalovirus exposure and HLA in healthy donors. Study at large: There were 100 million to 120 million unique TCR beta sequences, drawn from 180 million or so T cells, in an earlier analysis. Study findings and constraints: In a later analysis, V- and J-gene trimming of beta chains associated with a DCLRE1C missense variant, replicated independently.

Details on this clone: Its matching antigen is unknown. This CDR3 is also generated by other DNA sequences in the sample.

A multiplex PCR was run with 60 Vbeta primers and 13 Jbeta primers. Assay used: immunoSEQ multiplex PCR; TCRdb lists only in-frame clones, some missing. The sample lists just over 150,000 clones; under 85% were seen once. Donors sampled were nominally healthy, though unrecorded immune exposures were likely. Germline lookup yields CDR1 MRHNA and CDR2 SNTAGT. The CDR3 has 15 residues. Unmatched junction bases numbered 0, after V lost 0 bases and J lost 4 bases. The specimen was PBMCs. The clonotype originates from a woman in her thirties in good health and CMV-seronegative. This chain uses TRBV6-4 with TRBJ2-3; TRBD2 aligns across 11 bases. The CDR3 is CASSDSSGGADTQYF. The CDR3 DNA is TGTGCCAGCAGTGACTCTAGCGGGGGGGCAGATACGCAGTATTTT.